The next 14 T cell receptor beta chains were all read from a single sample in a study of T-cell reconstitution after alpha-beta-depleted transplantation in children. Unique molecular identifiers were used to barcode this TCRbeta library. TCRdb processed the PCR reads anew with MiXCR; each CDR3 protein has one entry. The repertoire includes 800,000 to 1,000,000 distinct CDR3 sequences, about 29% of them detected once, and 28% sits in the top ten. The sequencing used PBMCs, mostly from graft donor cells, collected 360 days after TCRalphabeta/CD19-depleted stem cell transplant. Receptors were obtained from a boy under two years old who had a stem cell transplant for SCID, so the T cells may come from the graft donor.

The chain has TRBV7-8 and TRBJ2-3; tentatively, D is TRBD1 (5 bases). With 1 base removed from V and 2 bases from J, the gap between germline ends came to 10 bases. CDR1 and CDR2 from the germline V gene are SGHVS and FQNEAQ. CDR3 length equals 15 residues. Here the CDR3 DNA reads TGTGCCAGCAGCTTAGGCGCAGGGATCACAGATACGCAGTATTTT. Protein: CASSLGAGITDTQYF.

This clonotype was seen only a few times. The CDR3 protein is CSVRLWGTESYEQYF. The CDR3 nucleotides read TGCAGCGTTCGGTTGTGGGGGACTGAATCCTACGAGCAGTACTTC. The chain links TRBV29-1 to TRBJ2-7, with D possibly being TRBD2 (6 bases). The CDR3 has 15 residues. The germline V gene encodes CDR1 SQVTM and CDR2 ANQGSEA. Between the trimmed V and J ends, which lost 5 bases and 1 base, there was a span of 18 bases.

This clonotype was found a few times. This chain links TRBV5-5 with TRBJ1-2; D is undetermined. CDR1 and CDR2 from the germline V gene are SGHKS and YYEKEE (reference sequence). There are 13 residues in the CDR3. The V end lost 3 bases, the J end lost 4 bases, and 10 bases lay between the germline ends. The CDR3 reads CASSSYSSYGYTF. The CDR3 DNA is TGTGCCAGCAGCTCGTACAGCTCCTATGGCTACACCTTC. The full variable domain, in which reference TRBV5-5 and TRBJ1-2 provide the parts outside the CDR3, is DAGVTQSPTHLIKTRGQQVTLRCSPISGHKSVSWYQQVLGQGPQFIFQYYEKEERGRGNFPDRFSARQFPNYSSELNVNALLLGDSALYLCASSSYSSYGYTFGSGTRLTVV.

This clonotype was seen just once. V is TRBV6-1 and J is TRBJ2-7; D possibly corresponds to TRBD2 (6 bases). The CDR3 totals 14 residues. Trimming removed 9 bases at V and 3 bases at J, with 18 bases between. CDR1 is MNHNS and CDR2 is SASEGT in the germline V gene. CDR3 region: CASSRGTEDYEQYF. CDR3 in DNA: TGTGCCAGTTCCCGCGGGACGGAAGACTACGAGCAGTACTTC.

The chain recombines TRBV7-2 with TRBJ2-5; 9 bases are a match to TRBD1. The CDR3 runs to 14 residues. The germline V gene encodes CDR1 SGHTA and CDR2 FQGNSA. V lost 8 bases to trimming and J lost 4 bases; unmatched junction nucleotides: 8. The CDR3 spells CASLTGGAAETQYF. The CDR3, as DNA: TGTGCCAGCCTTACAGGGGGCGCCGCAGAGACCCAGTACTTC. Together with reference TRBV7-2 and TRBJ2-5, the CDR3 gives the full variable domain: GAGVSQSPSNKVTEKGKDVELRCDPISGHTALYWYRQSLGQGLEFLIYFQGNSAPDKSGLPSDRFSAERTGGSVSTLTIQRTQQEDSAVYLCASLTGGAAETQYFGPGTRLLVL.

This clonotype was counted ten times or more. The J gene is TRBJ2-7, the V gene TRBV19; 7 bases agree with TRBD1. Germline CDR1 is LNHDA and CDR2 is SQIVND (reference sequence). The CDR3 sequence is 15 residues long. The J segment lost 7 bases and the V segment lost 7 bases, leaving 16 bases of the junction unmatched. The CDR3 coding sequence is TGTGCCAGTATCGATTCCCCAGGGGGTCCGGATGAGCAGTACTTC. Translating it yields CASIDSPGGPDEQYF.

This clonotype was recorded many times. This CDR3 is CASSPPALPPYEQYF. Here the CDR3 DNA reads TGTGCCAGCAGTCCCCCGGCGCTTCCACCTTACGAGCAGTACTTC. J is TRBJ2-7 and V is TRBV28, with D unclear. CDR3 length: 15 residues. Trimming cost V 5 bases and J 4 bases, with 18 bases left between them. From germline, CDR1 is MDHEN and CDR2 SYDVKM. Combining the CDR3 with reference TRBV28 and TRBJ2-7 gives the whole variable domain DVKVTQSSRYLVKRTGEKVFLECVQDMDHENMFWYRQDPGLGLRLIYFSYDVKMKEKGDIPEGYSVSREKKERFSLILESASTNQTSMYLCASSPPALPPYEQYFGPGTRLTVT.

This clonotype was seen ten or more times. This chain connects TRBV20-1 to TRBJ2-1; D is uncertain. The length of the CDR3 is 12 residues. Trimming removed 3 bases at V and 10 bases at J, with 13 bases between. Germline values: CDR1 DFQATT, CDR2 SNEGSKA (reference sequence). CDR3 nucleotide sequence: TGCAGTGCTAGGAGTCCCGCCATCGAGCAGTTCTTC. As protein: CSARSPAIEQFF.

In its sample, this clonotype was seen a few times. The chain has TRBV2 and TRBJ1-2; tentative D call: TRBD1 (5 bases). The V and J ends lost 6 bases and 0 bases respectively, with 11 bases between them. This CDR3 spans 14 amino acids. Germline V gives CDR1 SNHLY, CDR2 FYNNEI. The DNA of the CDR3 is TGTGCCAGCAGGGGGGACGGGCCTAACTATGGCTACACCTTC. Translated, it gives CASRGDGPNYGYTF.

V and J are TRBV27 and TRBJ2-4; D is possibly TRBD2 (6 bases). V lost 6 bases to trimming and J lost 4 bases, with 16 bases between them. The CDR3 extends over 15 amino acids. Germline CDR1 and CDR2: MNHEY and SMNVEV (reference sequence). The CDR3 protein is CASRADGRLKNIQYF. CDR3 DNA sequence: TGTGCCAGCAGGGCGGACGGGAGATTAAAAAACATTCAGTACTTC.

The rearrangement joins TRBV7-6 to TRBJ2-1, with D uncertain. The CDR3 covers 14 residues. The V end lost 5 bases, the J end lost 7 bases, and 15 bases lay between the germline ends. In germline, CDR1 is SGHVS, CDR2 FNYEAQ. The CDR3 here is CASSLPSGRNEQFF. DNA for the CDR3: TGTGCCAGCAGCCTTCCTTCGGGTCGGAATGAGCAGTTCTTC.

The table lists this clonotype with a few counts. V and J are TRBV20-1 and TRBJ2-1; 8 bases are shared with TRBD2. Germline CDR1 and CDR2: DFQATT and SNEGSKA (reference sequence). The CDR3 sequence is 13 residues long. J gave up 6 bases and V 5 bases, and 6 bases lay outside the gene matches. CDR3 loop: CSALPAGGNEQFF. The CDR3 DNA follows: TGCAGTGCTCTTCCGGCGGGGGGCAATGAGCAGTTCTTC.

The chain links TRBV10-3 to TRBJ1-1; D is possibly TRBD1 (5 bases). Trimming shortened V by 6 bases and J by 1 base, and 9 bases separated the two germline ends. The CDR3 runs to 13 residues. Per the germline V gene, CDR1 is ENHRY and CDR2 is SYGVKD. The CDR3 spells CAIRGTANTEAFF. In DNA, the CDR3 is TGTGCCATCAGGGGGACGGCGAACACTGAAGCTTTCTTT.

This clonotype was seen a few times. This sequence joins TRBV28 and TRBJ2-1; D is perhaps TRBD2 (6 bases). V lost 3 bases and J lost 7, with 10 bases in between. The germline CDR1 and CDR2 sequences are MDHEN and SYDVKM. The CDR3 is made up of 13 amino acids. The CDR3 coding sequence is TGTGCCAGCAGTTTTAGACTAGATAATGAGCAGTTCTTC. Protein product: CASSFRLDNEQFF.